A selection of T cell receptor beta chains follows, all from one sample in a study of immune evolution from preneoplasia to lung adenocarcinoma. Using immunoSEQ multiplex PCR, the repertoire was profiled, and TCRdb retains in-frame clones only, with some absent. Found here are tens of thousands of clones, approximately 75% of them singletons; the top ten hold roughly 5.9%. Specimen: FFPE invasive lung adenocarcinoma tissue. Receptor source: a person between 60 and 69 years old with lung adenocarcinoma. The CDR3 runs from the conserved cysteine through the conserved F or W. Each record gives: clone size, J gene, CDR3 length, D gene, V gene, CDR3 DNA, CDR3 protein. D genes are given only for firm matches. Size tells how often a clone was seen (once, few, many) or the class of an expanded clone, and some rows leave it out.

once TRBJ2-7 14 NA TRBV28 TGTGCCAGCAAGGGGGGGGGCGCACGGTACGAGCAGTACTTC CASKGGGARYEQYF
few TRBJ1-5 12 NA TRBV28 TGTGCCAGCCATTGGCGGGGTCAGCCCCAGCATTTT CASHWRGQPQHF
NA TRBJ2-2 16 NA TRBV18 TGTGCCAGCTCACCGGCAGGGCAGGGAAGCACCGGGGAGCTGTTTTTT CASSPAGQGSTGELFF
NA TRBJ2-7 17 NA TRBV27 TGTGCCAGCAGTTCCCCCGGGACGTCGCCAGGCTCCTACGAGCAGTACTTC CASSSPGTSPGSYEQYF
NA TRBJ2-1 13 TRBD1 TRBV19 TGTGCCAGTAGTCCCCAGGGGGCTGATGGGCAGTTCTTC CASSPQGADGQFF
NA TRBJ2-3 14 NA TRBV10-3 TGTGCCATCAGTGTGGCAGGGACTGCGGATACGCAGTATTTT CAISVAGTADTQYF
NA TRBJ2-3 13 NA TRBV27 TGTGCCAGCAGTTTATCCATCACAGATACGCAGTATTTT CASSLSITDTQYF
NA TRBJ2-1 15 TRBD2 TRBV7-3 TGTGCCAGCAGCTCCCTAGCGGGAGGGTACAATGAGCAGTTCTTC CASSSLAGGYNEQFF
NA TRBJ2-1 12 NA TRBV10-3 TGTGCCATCGGACTAACCTACAATGAGCAGTTCTTC CAIGLTYNEQFF
once TRBJ2-3 15 NA TRBV11-2 TGTGCCAGCAGCTTAGACGGGAGAGTTAGAGATACGCAGTATTTT CASSLDGRVRDTQYF
few TRBJ2-7 15 TRBD1 TRBV27 TGTGCCAGCCGACAGTTTCGGACAGGCGTCTACGAGCAGTACTTC CASRQFRTGVYEQYF